The clone carrying this T cell receptor (beta chain) came up many times. CDR3-region Arm-PCR and iRepertoire HTBI primers produced the TCR beta libraries. TCRdb used MiXCR to reprocess the multiplex PCR reads, holding one entry per CDR3 protein. The sample lists 550,000 to 600,000 distinct CDR3 sequences, around 15% occurring once. Germline trimming cut 4 bases from V and 13 bases from J; bases unmatched to any gene: 12. Germline V CDR1 and CDR2: SGHVS, FQNEAQ. The CDR3 has 14 amino acids. The time point here: newly diagnosed GD, antithyroid drugs for less than 3 months. The authors made the TCR library using RNA they extracted from PBMCs. The data were obtained in a study of regulatory T cells in long-lasting Graves disease. On the study more broadly: Newly diagnosed Graves' patients took antithyroid drugs under 3 months.

The same data also went into a second study, on T cells in Graves' hyperthyroidism and ophthalmopathy. From that study: HTBI primers drove first-round RT-PCR of the TCR CDR3.

The sample consisted of peripheral blood mononuclear cells (PBMCs), taken at new diagnosis, from a patient treated with antithyroid drugs. The sequence was obtained from a young man with Graves disease. The chain combines TRBV7-8 with TRBJ1-4, with 7 bases aligning to TRBD1. The CDR3 DNA reads as TGTGCCAGCAGCTATGACAGGGCTGGCATCGGACTGTTTTTT. Its translation: CASSYDRAGIGLFF.